The rows below give T cell receptor beta chains drawn from one sample of a study of cytomegalovirus exposure and HLA in healthy donors. Sequencing was performed with immunoSEQ multiplex PCR; in TCRdb, only in-frame clones are kept and a portion is missing. Among around 160,000 clones, more than 70% were seen once, and the ten largest hold roughly 8.2%. Input material: PBMCs. These receptor sequences come from a woman aged 35 to 49 in good health and CMV-seropositive. CDR3s include the opening cysteine and the closing phenylalanine or tryptophan. D genes are given only for firm matches. Part of the rows lack a size; the others show once, few, many or a class for expanded clones.

J	size	V	D	DNA	CDR3
TRBJ1-2	.	TRBV7-9	TRBD1	TGTGCCAGCAGCTCTTGGGACAGGGAAGGGCAAATGGTATCCTTC	CASSSWDREGQMVSF
TRBJ2-1	.	TRBV7-9	TRBD2	TGTGCCAGCAGAATAGGACTAGCGGGATTCCATGAGCAGTTCTTC	CASRIGLAGFHEQFF
TRBJ1-5	.	TRBV9	.	TGTGCCAGCAGCACAAATTCGGGAAACGGGGAGCCCCAGCATTTT	CASSTNSGNGEPQHF
TRBJ1-1	.	TRBV6-1	.	TGTGCCAGCAGTGAAGGGACAGCTCAAAACACTGAAGCTTTCTTT	CASSEGTAQNTEAFF
TRBJ2-1	.	TRBV15	.	TGTGCCACCAGCAGGGAGGGCACGCCGAATGAGCAGTTCTTC	CATSREGTPNEQFF
TRBJ1-2	.	TRBV18	.	TGTGCCAGCTCACCGGGGATCGGGGGGGACTATGGCTACACCTTC	CASSPGIGGDYGYTF
TRBJ1-2	few	TRBV27	.	TGTGCCAGCAGTGAGAGCTGGGAGGCCTATGGCTACACCTTC	CASSESWEAYGYTF
TRBJ2-7	.	TRBV5-5	.	TGTGCCAGCAGCTTGGTCGGGAGTTCCTACGAGCAGTACTTC	CASSLVGSSYEQYF
TRBJ1-6	.	TRBV7-9	TRBD1	TGTGCCAGCAGACGAGGGACAGGAACGGAAATCTATAATTCACCCCTCCACTTT	CASRRGTGTEIYNSPLHF
TRBJ1-2	.	TRBV7-2	.	TGTGCCAGCAGCTTAACGGGCAGGGGAAACTATGGCTACACCTTC	CASSLTGRGNYGYTF
TRBJ2-7	.	TRBV28	.	TGTGCCAGCAGTCTTACAGGGTACGAGCAGTACTTC	CASSLTGYEQYF
TRBJ2-7	few	TRBV2	TRBD1	TGTGCCAGCAAACTCGGGACAGACGAGCAGTACTTC	CASKLGTDEQYF
TRBJ2-1	.	TRBV10-1	TRBD2	TGCGCCAGCAGTGAGTCCGGACTAGCGGGACGTCTCTACAATGAGCAGTTCTTC	CASSESGLAGRLYNEQFF
TRBJ2-7	few	TRBV9	TRBD1	TGTGCCAGCAGCCAAACAGGGGCCCACGAGCAGTACTTC	CASSQTGAHEQYF
TRBJ1-2	few	TRBV4-3	.	TGCGCCAGCAGCCAAGGGAGTCGATACAACACCTATGGCTACACCTTC	CASSQGSRYNTYGYTF
TRBJ1-2	.	TRBV18	.	TGTGCCAGCTCACCACAATCTTCCGTCGGCTACACCTTC	CASSPQSSVGYTF
TRBJ2-3	.	TRBV13	.	TGTGCCAGCAGCTTAGGCCCTAGAGGGCGGGATACGCAGTATTTT	CASSLGPRGRDTQYF
TRBJ1-4	few	TRBV27	TRBD1	TGTGCCAGCAGTTCAATTGCCGGGACAGTTGAAAAACTGTTTTTT	CASSSIAGTVEKLFF
TRBJ2-7	.	TRBV18	TRBD2	TGTGCCAGCTCACCTGTCGGGGCAGCGGGAAGCGAGCAGTACTTC	CASSPVGAAGSEQYF
TRBJ2-7	.	TRBV25-1	TRBD2	TGTGCCAGCAGTGTAGCGGGAGGGCACGAGCAGTACTTC	CASSVAGGHEQYF
TRBJ2-5	.	TRBV5-1	.	TGCGCCAGCAGCTCCACGATTGGCCAGGGGAACGGAGAGACCCAGTACTTC	CASSSTIGQGNGETQYF
TRBJ2-1	.	TRBV18	TRBD2	TGTGCCAGCTCACTACCCGGGACTAGCGGGTACCAGAACTACAATGAGCAGTTCTTC	CASSLPGTSGYQNYNEQFF
TRBJ2-3	few	TRBV6-5	TRBD2	TGTGCCAGCAGGGGTTGGCGGGAGTTCTTGGATACGCAGTATTTT	CASRGWREFLDTQYF
TRBJ2-3	once	TRBV27	.	TGTGCCAGCAGTCCACAACTAGTTTCAGATACGCAGTATTTT	CASSPQLVSDTQYF
TRBJ2-1	.	TRBV6-1	.	TGTGCCAGCAGTGAAGCGGGAGGCTACAATGAGCAGTTCTTC	CASSEAGGYNEQFF
TRBJ1-2	.	TRBV16	.	TGTGCCAGCAGCCCCTACGTAACAGGGATCCTTAAAGAGTATGGCTACACCTTC	CASSPYVTGILKEYGYTF
TRBJ2-7	.	TRBV14	TRBD2	TGTGCCAGCAGCCAAGCTTATTCTAGCGGAAGCTCCTACGAGCAGTACTTC	CASSQAYSSGSSYEQYF
TRBJ2-1	few	TRBV15	TRBD1	TGTGCCACCAGCAGAGATCGACAGGGCAACAATGAGCAGTTCTTC	CATSRDRQGNNEQFF
TRBJ1-4	.	TRBV7-9	.	TGTGCCAGCAGCCTACAGGGTGGAGGACCTAATGAAAAACTGTTTTTT	CASSLQGGGPNEKLFF
TRBJ1-5	.	TRBV19	.	TGTGCCAGTAGTACTGTCGACAGGCGGAATCAGCCCCAGCATTTT	CASSTVDRRNQPQHF
TRBJ2-3	.	TRBV5-1	.	TGCGCCAGCAGCTTACAGGGTAGAGGGCCCACAGATACGCAGTATTTT	CASSLQGRGPTDTQYF
TRBJ2-1	.	TRBV4-3	.	TGCGCCAGCAGCCAAGATTTAACTATCAATGAGCAGTTCTTC	CASSQDLTINEQFF
TRBJ2-5	.	TRBV12-5	TRBD1	TGTGCTAGTGGTTTGGCCGCCGCTTTACAGGGGAGAATGGAGACCCAGTACTTC	CASGLAAALQGRMETQYF
TRBJ2-6	.	TRBV9	.	TGTGCCCGACTACGCCCTGGGGCCAACGTCCTGACTTTC	CARLRPGANVLTF
TRBJ1-2	.	TRBV2	.	TGTGCCAGCAGTGGTTTGAGAGGCAGGGCCTCCCTGCGTGGCTACACCTTC	CASSGLRGRASLRGYTF
TRBJ2-3	.	TRBV5-1	.	TGCGCCAGCAGCCTTGACAGGTACACAGATACGCAGTATTTT	CASSLDRYTDTQYF
TRBJ2-7	.	TRBV6-5	TRBD2	TGTGCCAGCAGTGTTGCTAGCGGAGTATACGAGCAGTACTTC	CASSVASGVYEQYF
TRBJ1-4	.	TRBV15	.	TGTGCCACCAGCAGAGTTGAGGGAGAAAAACTGTTTTTT	CATSRVEGEKLFF
TRBJ1-6	.	TRBV25-1	.	TGTGCCAGCACCGGGACCTATAATTCACCCCTCCACTTT	CASTGTYNSPLHF
TRBJ2-1	.	TRBV7-2	TRBD2	TGTGCCAGCAGCTTCATGACTAGCGTTCGGGGTCAGACGCAGTTCTTC	CASSFMTSVRGQTQFF
TRBJ2-5	.	TRBV28	TRBD1	TGTGCCAGCAGTCAGCGACAGGGGAGGAGAGAGACCCAGTACTTC	CASSQRQGRRETQYF
TRBJ2-1	.	TRBV5-1	.	TGCGCCAGCAGAATAGCGGTGGGAGACTACAATGAGCAGTTCTTC	CASRIAVGDYNEQFF
TRBJ2-7	.	TRBV19	TRBD2	TGTGCCAGTAGTTCGGGACTAGCGGTCTCCTACGAGCAGTACTTC	CASSSGLAVSYEQYF
TRBJ2-6	.	TRBV6-1	.	TGTGCCAGCAGTGGCCTCGGCTCTGGGGCCAACGTCCTGACTTTC	CASSGLGSGANVLTF
TRBJ1-6	.	TRBV5-1	.	TGCGCCAGCAGCTTGGCTGGGGGCTCCCCGGGGACGAATAATTCACCCCTCCACTTT	CASSLAGGSPGTNNSPLHF